One and the same sample provided the 13 T cell receptor beta chains below, sequenced in a study of cytotoxic CD8 clonotypes in ibrutinib-treated CLL. Clones were read by immunoSEQ multiplex PCR, and TCRdb kept only the in-frame ones, dropping some. The sample includes 150,000 or so clones, approximately 81% seen only once; the top ten take roughly 13%. Sample: PBMCs, taken after 12 months of ibrutinib treatment. All receptors come from a human donor with chronic lymphocytic leukemia.

The rearrangement joins TRBV7-3 to TRBJ2-3; no firm D call. CDR3 length: 14 amino acids. Per the germline V gene, CDR1 is SGHTA and CDR2 is FQGTGA. V lost 0 bases and J 2 bases, leaving 6 bases between the germline ends. Here the CDR3 reads CASSLTGPTDTQYF. DNA of the CDR3: TGTGCCAGCAGCTTAACTGGACCCACAGATACGCAGTATTTT.

The chain has TRBV30 and TRBJ2-3, with D possibly TRBD2 on 7 matching bases. Trimming took off 3 bases at V and 0 bases at J, with 16 bases between the two ends. The CDR3 consists of 16 residues. CDR1 GTSNPN and CDR2 SVGIG come from the germline V gene (reference sequence). CDR3 sequence: CAWRGGAGLSTDTQYF. Written as DNA, the CDR3 is TGTGCCTGGAGAGGGGGAGCGGGATTAAGCACAGATACGCAGTATTTT. The variable domain in full, completed from reference TRBV30 and TRBJ2-3, reads SQTIHQWPATLVQPVGSPLSLECTVEGTSNPNLYWYRQAAGRGLQLLFYSVGIGQISSEVPQNLSASRPQDRQFILSSKKLLLSDSGFYLCAWRGGAGLSTDTQYFGPGTRLTVL.

The V call is TRBV2, the J call TRBJ2-5, with D possibly being TRBD1 (6 bases). Germline V gene sequence: CDR1 SNHLY, CDR2 FYNNEI. The CDR3 contains 15 residues. The germline V and J ends were trimmed by 7 bases and 1 base, with 16 bases remaining between them. CDR3 coding DNA: TGTGCCAGCATACCCAAGGGACACCTCCAAGAGACCCAGTACTTC. Translating gives CASIPKGHLQETQYF. Filled out from reference TRBV2 and TRBJ2-5, the complete variable domain reads EPEVTQTPSHQVTQMGQEVILRCVPISNHLYFYWYRQILGQKVEFLVSFYNNEISEKSEIFDDQFSVERPDGSNFTLKIRSTKLEDSAMYFCASIPKGHLQETQYFGPGTRLLVL.

The V gene is TRBV5-4, the J gene TRBJ2-1; 7 positions agree with TRBD1. From germline, CDR1 is SGHNT and CDR2 YYREEE (reference sequence). The CDR3 runs to 15 residues. V was pared by 2 bases and J by 5 bases, with 7 bases of the junction left unmatched. DNA for the CDR3: TGTGCCAGCAGCTTAGGGGGCCTTGCCAACAATGAGCAGTTCTTC. Encoded protein: CASSLGGLANNEQFF.

This clone was detected only a few times. The chain is built from TRBV11-2 and TRBJ2-4; no clear D gene. The V and J ends lost 5 bases and 3 bases respectively, with 11 bases between them. The CDR3 runs 14 residues. CDR1 and CDR2 from the germline V gene are SGHAT and FQNNGV. The CDR3 here is CASSLRADKNIQYF. The CDR3 nucleotides read TGTGCCAGCAGCCTCCGGGCGGACAAAAACATTCAGTACTTC.

This clone was seen a handful of times. A junction end diverges from the germline sequence, so it may reflect a read error. The V call is TRBV6-1, the J call TRBJ1-5; possibly TRBD1 for D (6 bases). This CDR3 contains 17 residues. Germline V CDR1 and CDR2: MNHNS, SASEGT. The CDR3 nucleotides are TGTGCCAGCAGTCAAGCCCGGACAGTCTATAGCAATCAGCCCCAGCATTTT. Its protein product is CASSQARTVYSNQPQHF.

The rearrangement joins TRBV7-2 to TRBJ2-1, with 8 bases identical to TRBD2. V trimming: 2 bases; J trimming: 3 bases; junction bases outside the gene matches: 6. The CDR3 has 16 residues. The germline CDR1 and CDR2 sequences are SGHTA and FQGNSA. CDR3 bases: TGTGCCAGCAGCTTATGGGTACTAGCGGACTACAATGAGCAGTTCTTC. Translating gives CASSLWVLADYNEQFF.

The chain carries TRBV11-1 and TRBJ2-6; D gene uncertain. From germline, CDR1 is SGHAT and CDR2 FQDESV (reference sequence). CDR3 size: 17 residues. Trimming took 4 bases from V and 3 from J, leaving 16 bases between them. CDR3 in amino acids: CASSSAPGILGANVLTF. For the CDR3, the DNA is TGTGCCAGCAGCTCAGCCCCAGGCATTCTTGGGGCCAACGTCCTGACTTTC.

This chain joins TRBV7-9 and TRBJ1-1, with 9 nucleotides matching TRBD1. This CDR3 spans 12 amino acids. CDR1 is SEHNR and CDR2 is FQNEAQ in the germline V gene (reference sequence). Trimming took 8 bases from V and 5 from J; bases not matched to a gene: 3. The CDR3 is CASGQGLTEAFF. CDR3 nucleotides: TGTGCCAGCGGACAGGGGCTTACTGAAGCTTTCTTT.

The J gene is TRBJ2-7, the V gene TRBV2; D is possibly TRBD1 (6 bases). Germline assignment: CDR1 SNHLY and CDR2 FYNNEI. V was cut by 3 bases and J by 0 bases, with 12 bases left in between. This CDR3 has 15 residues. CDR3 nucleotide sequence: TGTGCCAGCAGTGAGTTCACAGGGCACTCCTACGAGCAGTACTTC. Translated, it gives CASSEFTGHSYEQYF. The variable domain in full, completed from reference TRBV2 and TRBJ2-7, reads EPEVTQTPSHQVTQMGQEVILRCVPISNHLYFYWYRQILGQKVEFLVSFYNNEISEKSEIFDDQFSVERPDGSNFTLKIRSTKLEDSAMYFCASSEFTGHSYEQYFGPGTRLTVT.

In its sample, this clone was seen once. The chain employs TRBV5-4 and TRBJ2-7; D gene uncertain. Trimming removed 0 bases from V and 0 bases from J, with 13 bases in between. CDR3 length: 16 residues. Germline V gene lookup returns CDR1 SGHNT and CDR2 YYREEE (reference sequence). This chain's CDR3 is CASSLGETLSSYEQYF. The CDR3, as DNA: TGTGCCAGCAGCTTGGGCGAGACATTGAGCTCCTACGAGCAGTACTTC.

This chain connects TRBV10-2 to TRBJ2-7, with D possibly being TRBD1 or TRBD2 (6 bases each). From germline, CDR1 is WSHSY and CDR2 SAAADI. V lost 3 bases and J lost 6, with 12 bases in between. This CDR3 comprises 13 residues. DNA of the CDR3: TGCGCCAGCAGTGACGGGGGCTTGGTCGAGCAGTACTTC. Its protein is CASSDGGLVEQYF.

This clone was observed a handful of times. The CDR3 sequence is CASSFVETQYF. In DNA, the CDR3 is TGTGCCAGCAGTTTCGTCGAGACCCAGTACTTC. The chain uses TRBV5-6 and TRBJ2-5; the D is unclear. CDR3 length equals 11 residues. Germline V gives CDR1 SGHDT, CDR2 YYEEEE. Trimming took 5 bases from V and 5 from J, leaving 7 bases between them.